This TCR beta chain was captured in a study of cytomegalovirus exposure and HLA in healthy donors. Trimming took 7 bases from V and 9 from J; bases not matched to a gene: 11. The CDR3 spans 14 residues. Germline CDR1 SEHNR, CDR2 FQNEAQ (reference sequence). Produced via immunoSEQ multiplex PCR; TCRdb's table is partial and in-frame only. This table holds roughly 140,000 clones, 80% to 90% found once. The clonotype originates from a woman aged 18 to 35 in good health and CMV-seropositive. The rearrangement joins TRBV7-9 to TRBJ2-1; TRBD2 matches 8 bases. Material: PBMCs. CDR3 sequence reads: CASTVAGRRSEQFF. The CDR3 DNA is TGTGCCAGCACAGTAGCGGGAAGAAGAAGTGAGCAGTTCTTC.